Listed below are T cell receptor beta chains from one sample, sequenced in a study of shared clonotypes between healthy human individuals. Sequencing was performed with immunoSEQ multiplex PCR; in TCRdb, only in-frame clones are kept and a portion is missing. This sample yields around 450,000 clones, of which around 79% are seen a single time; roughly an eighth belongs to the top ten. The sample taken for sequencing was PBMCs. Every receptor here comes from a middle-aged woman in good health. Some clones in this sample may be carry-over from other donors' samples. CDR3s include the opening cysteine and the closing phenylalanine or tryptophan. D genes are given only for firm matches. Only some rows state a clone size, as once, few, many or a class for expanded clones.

CDR3nt: TGTGCCATCAGTGAGGCGTCTGGGGCCAACGTCCTGACTTTC
CDR3aa: CAISEASGANVLTF
d_gene: .
j_gene: TRBJ2-6
abundance: .
v_gene: TRBV10-3

CDR3nt: TGCGCCAGCAGCCAAGGGGTTTTAATAACAGCTCGAAGAGAGACCCAGTACTTC
CDR3aa: CASSQGVLITARRETQYF
d_gene: .
j_gene: TRBJ2-5
abundance: few
v_gene: TRBV4-1

CDR3nt: TGTGCCAGCAGCTTGGTACCCCGGGAGACCCAGTACTTC
CDR3aa: CASSLVPRETQYF
d_gene: .
j_gene: TRBJ2-5
abundance: many
v_gene: TRBV5-4

CDR3nt: TGTGCCAGCAGCTTACGACTAGCGGGAGGCAATGAGCAGTTCTTC
CDR3aa: CASSLRLAGGNEQFF
d_gene: TRBD2
j_gene: TRBJ2-1
abundance: .
v_gene: TRBV11-2

CDR3nt: TGTGCCAGCAGCGCTATCGCAGCCAACTCTGGGGCCAACGTCCTGACTTTC
CDR3aa: CASSAIAANSGANVLTF
d_gene: .
j_gene: TRBJ2-6
abundance: .
v_gene: TRBV9

CDR3nt: TGTGCCAGCAGCACCCAGACTAGCGGTTTTTCCTCCGAGCAGTACTTC
CDR3aa: CASSTQTSGFSSEQYF
d_gene: TRBD2
j_gene: TRBJ2-7
abundance: once
v_gene: TRBV7-8

CDR3nt: TGTGCCACCACCATTTCTAGCGGGGGGCCCTACGAGCAGTACTTC
CDR3aa: CATTISSGGPYEQYF
d_gene: TRBD2
j_gene: TRBJ2-7
abundance: .
v_gene: TRBV15

CDR3nt: TGTGCCAGCAGTCGACTAGCGGGAGGTCTTTCCTACGAGCAGTACTTC
CDR3aa: CASSRLAGGLSYEQYF
d_gene: TRBD2
j_gene: TRBJ2-7
abundance: .
v_gene: TRBV27

CDR3nt: TGCGCCAGCAGCCAAGACAGGGCAACTAATGAAAAACTGTTTTTT
CDR3aa: CASSQDRATNEKLFF
d_gene: .
j_gene: TRBJ1-4
abundance: .
v_gene: TRBV4-3

CDR3nt: TGTGCCAGCAGCTTCGACAGGCTCTACGAGCAGTACTTC
CDR3aa: CASSFDRLYEQYF
d_gene: .
j_gene: TRBJ2-7
abundance: .
v_gene: TRBV11-1

CDR3nt: TGCGCCAGCAGCCAAGAGGTGGGACTAGCGATCAAGCAGTACTTC
CDR3aa: CASSQEVGLAIKQYF
d_gene: TRBD2
j_gene: TRBJ2-7
abundance: .
v_gene: TRBV4-1

CDR3nt: TGTGCCAGCAGTAGAGTGGGGCAGGTCACAGATACGCAGTATTTT
CDR3aa: CASSRVGQVTDTQYF
d_gene: .
j_gene: TRBJ2-3
abundance: few
v_gene: TRBV28

CDR3nt: TGTGCCAGCAGCGGCTTAGCGGGAGGGGGCACAGATACGCAGTATTTT
CDR3aa: CASSGLAGGGTDTQYF
d_gene: TRBD2
j_gene: TRBJ2-3
abundance: few
v_gene: TRBV9

CDR3nt: TGTGCCACCAGCAGAGATAAGAGGGAGACCCAGTACTTC
CDR3aa: CATSRDKRETQYF
d_gene: .
j_gene: TRBJ2-5
abundance: once
v_gene: TRBV15

CDR3nt: TGTGCAAGTCGCTTAGATGGCTCGCAGCCCCAGCATTTT
CDR3aa: CASRLDGSQPQHF
d_gene: .
j_gene: TRBJ1-5
abundance: .
v_gene: TRBV12-2

CDR3nt: TGCGCCAGCAGCCCCCCAGGGATCATGAACACTGAAGCTTTCTTT
CDR3aa: CASSPPGIMNTEAFF
d_gene: .
j_gene: TRBJ1-1
abundance: .
v_gene: TRBV23-1

CDR3nt: TGTGCCAGCAGCTTGTCGGGCGGGGGCTCCTACAATGAGCAGTTCTTC
CDR3aa: CASSLSGGGSYNEQFF
d_gene: TRBD2
j_gene: TRBJ2-1
abundance: many
v_gene: TRBV7-3

CDR3nt: TGTGCCAGCAGCTACGCGACAGATTCCTACGAGCAGTACTTC
CDR3aa: CASSYATDSYEQYF
d_gene: .
j_gene: TRBJ2-7
abundance: .
v_gene: TRBV7-2

CDR3nt: TGTGCCAGCAGCTTAGCCCCGGGACAGGGGGAAAAACTGTTTTTT
CDR3aa: CASSLAPGQGEKLFF
d_gene: TRBD1
j_gene: TRBJ1-4
abundance: .
v_gene: TRBV7-2

CDR3nt: TGCGCCAGCAGTCAATCTGGGCGGATGGGGTCCAATGAGCAGTTCTTC
CDR3aa: CASSQSGRMGSNEQFF
d_gene: .
j_gene: TRBJ2-1
abundance: .
v_gene: TRBV23-1

CDR3nt: TGTGCCATCAGTGACAGCGATGGCTACACCTTC
CDR3aa: CAISDSDGYTF
d_gene: .
j_gene: TRBJ1-2
abundance: .
v_gene: TRBV10-3

CDR3nt: TGTGCCAGTAGCCCATTCGGGGACTACAATCAGCCCCAGCATTTT
CDR3aa: CASSPFGDYNQPQHF
d_gene: .
j_gene: TRBJ1-5
abundance: .
v_gene: TRBV19

CDR3nt: TGTGCCAGCCCCTTAAGCCTGGACTACGAGCAGTACTTC
CDR3aa: CASPLSLDYEQYF
d_gene: .
j_gene: TRBJ2-7
abundance: .
v_gene: TRBV7-6

CDR3nt: TGTGCCAGTAGTAGGAGCGGGAGCCGAACCTACGAGCAGTACTTC
CDR3aa: CASSRSGSRTYEQYF
d_gene: TRBD2
j_gene: TRBJ2-7
abundance: once
v_gene: TRBV19

CDR3nt: TGTGCCAGCAGTTTGACAGGACACACTGAAGCTTTCTTT
CDR3aa: CASSLTGHTEAFF
d_gene: .
j_gene: TRBJ1-1
abundance: .
v_gene: TRBV27

CDR3nt: TGTGCCATCAGTGAGTCGACTCCGGGACGTGAGCAGTTCTTC
CDR3aa: CAISESTPGREQFF
d_gene: .
j_gene: TRBJ2-1
abundance: once
v_gene: TRBV10-3

CDR3nt: TGTGCCAGCAGCTCTCCCAGTAATGGCTACACCTTC
CDR3aa: CASSSPSNGYTF
d_gene: .
j_gene: TRBJ1-2
abundance: .
v_gene: TRBV5-6

CDR3nt: TGTGCCAGTAGTATAGGAGGGGGACTAGCGGTTAGCACAGATACGCAGTATTTT
CDR3aa: CASSIGGGLAVSTDTQYF
d_gene: TRBD2
j_gene: TRBJ2-3
abundance: .
v_gene: TRBV19

CDR3nt: TGCGCCAGCAGCTTGGGAAACGGTAACTATGGCTACACCTTC
CDR3aa: CASSLGNGNYGYTF
d_gene: .
j_gene: TRBJ1-2
abundance: few
v_gene: TRBV5-1

CDR3nt: TGTGCCAGCAGTTTAGCTGAGCTAATTCCGGGACAGAATGGCTACACCTTC
CDR3aa: CASSLAELIPGQNGYTF
d_gene: TRBD1
j_gene: TRBJ1-2
abundance: .
v_gene: TRBV28

CDR3nt: TGTGCCAGCACAGGACGAGCGTACGAGCAGTACTTC
CDR3aa: CASTGRAYEQYF
d_gene: .
j_gene: TRBJ2-7
abundance: .
v_gene: TRBV11-2

CDR3nt: TGTGCCAGCAGTGAGGATTTGAACACTGAAGCTTTCTTT
CDR3aa: CASSEDLNTEAFF
d_gene: .
j_gene: TRBJ1-1
abundance: .
v_gene: TRBV6-4

CDR3nt: TGTGCCAGCAGTTCCATTAGAGCGGCCAATGAGCAGTTCTTC
CDR3aa: CASSSIRAANEQFF
d_gene: .
j_gene: TRBJ2-1
abundance: .
v_gene: TRBV6-1

CDR3nt: TGTGCCAGCAGTCGAAGGGACGGTCAGCAGTACTTC
CDR3aa: CASSRRDGQQYF
d_gene: .
j_gene: TRBJ2-7
abundance: few
v_gene: TRBV27

CDR3nt: TGTGCCAGCAGCTCCTGGACTAGCGGGAGGGCCTACGAGCAGTACTTC
CDR3aa: CASSSWTSGRAYEQYF
d_gene: TRBD2
j_gene: TRBJ2-7
abundance: .
v_gene: TRBV7-9

CDR3nt: TGTGCCAGCAGCTTAGATATAGGTGGCTACACCTTC
CDR3aa: CASSLDIGGYTF
d_gene: .
j_gene: TRBJ1-2
abundance: few
v_gene: TRBV11-2

CDR3nt: TGCGCCAGCAGCCCGGGACTGACCTACAATGAGCAGTTCTTC
CDR3aa: CASSPGLTYNEQFF
d_gene: .
j_gene: TRBJ2-1
abundance: .
v_gene: TRBV5-1

CDR3nt: TGTGCCAGCAGCTTAGTTGGGGGGTTTGGGACTGAAGCTTTCTTT
CDR3aa: CASSLVGGFGTEAFF
d_gene: .
j_gene: TRBJ1-1
abundance: .
v_gene: TRBV7-2

CDR3nt: TGTGCCAGTGTAGGACAGAACACCGGGGAGCTGTTTTTT
CDR3aa: CASVGQNTGELFF
d_gene: .
j_gene: TRBJ2-2
abundance: .
v_gene: TRBV19

CDR3nt: TGTGCCTGGAGTGTTGAGGGAAACACCATATATTTT
CDR3aa: CAWSVEGNTIYF
d_gene: .
j_gene: TRBJ1-3
abundance: .
v_gene: TRBV30

CDR3nt: TGTGCCAGCAGCCGGGGCAGGGGTGAAAAACTGTTTTTT
CDR3aa: CASSRGRGEKLFF
d_gene: .
j_gene: TRBJ1-4
abundance: .
v_gene: TRBV2

CDR3nt: TGTGCCAGTACGATGGGACAGCTGACTGGAAACACCATATATTTT
CDR3aa: CASTMGQLTGNTIYF
d_gene: TRBD1
j_gene: TRBJ1-3
abundance: .
v_gene: TRBV19

CDR3nt: TGTGCCAGCAGAGACGGACAGGGGTATCAGCCCCAGCATTTT
CDR3aa: CASRDGQGYQPQHF
d_gene: TRBD1
j_gene: TRBJ1-5
abundance: .
v_gene: TRBV6-5

CDR3nt: TGTGCCAGCAGCCTGGACTCTGGAAACACCATATATTTT
CDR3aa: CASSLDSGNTIYF
d_gene: .
j_gene: TRBJ1-3
abundance: .
v_gene: TRBV5-5

CDR3nt: TGTGCCAGCAGCACCCCGGACGGAAACTCCTACGAGCAGTACTTC
CDR3aa: CASSTPDGNSYEQYF
d_gene: .
j_gene: TRBJ2-7
abundance: .
v_gene: TRBV5-4

CDR3nt: TGCAGTGCTAGCAGGGGAAACATTCAGTACTTC
CDR3aa: CSASRGNIQYF
d_gene: .
j_gene: TRBJ2-4
abundance: .
v_gene: TRBV20-1